This T cell receptor beta chain was identified in a study of regulatory T cells in long-lasting Graves disease. CDR3-region Arm-PCR and iRepertoire HTBI primers produced the TCR beta libraries. TCRdb re-called the multiplex PCR reads through MiXCR, storing one row per CDR3 protein. The sample has around 360,000 distinct CDR3 sequences, about 16% seen once. The sample's time point: newly diagnosed GD, antithyroid drugs for less than 3 months. The TCR library was made from RNA extracted from PBMCs. A further study also used this sample, focusing on T cells in Graves' hyperthyroidism and ophthalmopathy. This second report adds: TCR CDR3 underwent first-round RT-PCR with the HTBI primer set.

The sample here was peripheral blood mononuclear cells (PBMCs), taken at new diagnosis, from a patient treated with antithyroid drugs. The sequence was collected from a young woman with Graves disease.

CDR3 sequence reads: CASSYGQQETQYF. CDR3 sequence (DNA): TGTGCCAGCAGCTACGGACAGCAAGAGACCCAGTACTTC. The genes are TRBV2 and TRBJ2-5, with D tentatively TRBD1 (6 bases). V was clipped by 6 bases and J by 2 bases, with 10 bases between them. Germline values: CDR1 SNHLY, CDR2 FYNNEI. This CDR3 has 13 amino acids.